What follows describes a single TCR beta chain. What it binds is not known. Between the trimmed V and J ends, which lost 7 bases and 4 bases, there was a span of 31 bases. CDR3 length: 19 amino acids. Germline V gene data show CDR1 as MDHEN and CDR2 as SYDVKM. These data originate in a study of cytomegalovirus exposure and HLA in healthy donors. PCR employed 60 Vbeta and 13 Jbeta primers. The method was immunoSEQ multiplex PCR; TCRdb's version includes in-frame clones alone and lacks a portion of them. Altogether 150,000 to 200,000 clones are present, approximately 80% being singletons, with the ten largest covering under 15%. The study's findings and limits: What TCR beta sequences reportedly achieved was accurate prediction of HLA-A and HLA-B alleles in most subjects. Cytomegalovirus association was listed for 164 TCR beta chains.

The TCR sequence derives from a woman aged 40 to 50 in good health and CMV-seronegative. The sequencing input was PBMCs. This chain connects TRBV28 to TRBJ1-2; TRBD1 is a possible D gene (5 bases). The CDR3 coding sequence is TGTGCCAGCATACCCCTCCGAGACAGCAAACACTACTTTTTCTATGGCTACACCTTC. Translated: CASIPLRDSKHYFFYGYTF.